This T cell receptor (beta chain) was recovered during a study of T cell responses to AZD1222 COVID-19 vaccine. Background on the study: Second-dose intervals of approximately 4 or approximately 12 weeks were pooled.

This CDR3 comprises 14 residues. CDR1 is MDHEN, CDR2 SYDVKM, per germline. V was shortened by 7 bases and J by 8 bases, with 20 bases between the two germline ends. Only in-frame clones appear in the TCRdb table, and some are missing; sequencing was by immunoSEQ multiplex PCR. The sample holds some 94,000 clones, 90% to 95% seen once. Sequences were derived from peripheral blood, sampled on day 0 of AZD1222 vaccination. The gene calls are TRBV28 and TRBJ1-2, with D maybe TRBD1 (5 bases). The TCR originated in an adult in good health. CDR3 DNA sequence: TGTGCCAGCAACTCGGGGCCCCTCTCCCAGGGCTACACCTTC. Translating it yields CASNSGPLSQGYTF.